This T cell receptor (beta chain) was recovered during a study of CD8 T cells in Susac syndrome (dated by TCRdb to between 2018 and 2021). Some background on the complete study: Whether CD8+ T cell activation and differentiation in Susac syndrome was antigen driven was tested using repertoire sequencing.

High-throughput TCR beta sequencing profiled peripheral blood CD8+ and CD4+ T cells from healthy donors, Susac syndrome patients and multiple sclerosis patients. Healthy donors were included as age- and sex-matched controls. Bulk CD8+ and CD4+ T cells were purified magnetically by negative isolation, whereas CD8+ TEMRA cells were enriched by FACS. Blood was drawn into EDTA tubes, processed within 24 hours, and PBMCs were isolated by density gradient centrifugation. PBMCs intended for TCR sequencing were cryopreserved in liquid nitrogen and were subsequently thawed in a 37 degrees C water bath. Purity of sorted or isolated CD4+, CD8+ and CD8+ TEMRA cells was at least 90%. V has 0 bases trimmed and J has 5 bases trimmed; junction bases matching no gene number 10. There are 17 amino acids in the CDR3, from cysteine to phenylalanine inclusive. Just the 51-base CDR3 DNA is kept, in frame starting at base 1. The germline V gene yields SGDLS for CDR1 and YYNGEE for CDR2.

General conclusions and limits of the study: The study acknowledged that relatively few individuals were included in the TCR sequencing and HLA analysis.

RNA was extracted with the RNeasy kit and about 0.5 to 1 ug was reverse transcribed using random hexamers. TCR beta CDR3 regions were amplified with the immunoSEQ multiplex PCR assay covering 54 Vbeta and 13 Jbeta segments. To correct PCR amplification bias, a synthetic template baseline was used for both primer optimization and computational correction. In the authors' own workflow: Reads were annotated to V, D and J genes according to IMGT and were analyzed with immunoSEQ Analyzer, with only productive sequences retained. Clonality was computed as one minus Shannon entropy normalized by log2 of the number of productive unique sequences. For each patient and control, public and private clones were evaluated among the 100 most prevalent clones. Clones were defined as Susac-specific if absent from the healthy and MS cohorts, from approximately 1,100 published viral clones and from other ImmuneACCESS disease sequences. TCRdb redid the processing of the public reads, applying fastp at Q25 and MiXCR, and retained in-frame beta chains. Rows matching on CDR3 protein sequence are summarized as one entry with the most common DNA and genes. TCRdb, not the authors, supplied the V and J calls. For this sample there are 150,000 to 200,000 distinct CDR3 sequences; about 94% appear just once. Roughly 0.096% of the sample rests with the top ten.

Turning to this clonotype: Its antigen is not yet known. Base qualities are not provided; no much larger clone lies one nucleotide away.

The chain uses TRBV9 and TRBJ2-5, and TRBD2 matches 10 of the central bases. This clonotype originated in a human donor in good health. The sample was CD4+ T cells from PBMCs. The CDR3 sequence is CASSVGPAGGHQETQYF. The nucleotide sequence reads TGTGCCAGCAGCGTAGGGCCAGCGGGGGGGCATCAGGAGACCCAGTACTTC.